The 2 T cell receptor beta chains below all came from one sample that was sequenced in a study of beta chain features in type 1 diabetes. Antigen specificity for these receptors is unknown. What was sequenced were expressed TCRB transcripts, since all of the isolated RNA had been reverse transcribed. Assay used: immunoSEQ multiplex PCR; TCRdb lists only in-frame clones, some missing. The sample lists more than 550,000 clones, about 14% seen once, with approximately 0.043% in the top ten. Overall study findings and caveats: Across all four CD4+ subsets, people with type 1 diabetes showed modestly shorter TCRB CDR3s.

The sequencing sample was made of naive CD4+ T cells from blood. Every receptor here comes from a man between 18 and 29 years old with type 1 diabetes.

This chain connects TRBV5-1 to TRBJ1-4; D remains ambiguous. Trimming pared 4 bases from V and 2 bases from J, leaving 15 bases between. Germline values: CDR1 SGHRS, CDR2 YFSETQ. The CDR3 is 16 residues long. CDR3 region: CASSPQFSATNEKLFF. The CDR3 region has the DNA TGCGCCAGCAGCCCCCAGTTCTCGGCGACTAATGAAAAACTGTTTTTT.

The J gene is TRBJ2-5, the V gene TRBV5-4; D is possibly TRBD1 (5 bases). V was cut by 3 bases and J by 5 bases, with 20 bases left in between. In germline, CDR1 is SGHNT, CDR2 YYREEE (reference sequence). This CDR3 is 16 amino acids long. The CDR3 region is CASSSGLAIKGETQYF. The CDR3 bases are TGTGCCAGCAGCTCGGGCTTGGCTATAAAGGGGGAGACCCAGTACTTC.